The source of this T cell receptor beta chain is a study of OX40 agonist ivuxolimab in advanced cancers. Findings and limits, study-wide: Still undetermined is the antigen specificity of the expanded peripheral T cells.

Assay: immunoSEQ multiplex PCR; the TCRdb copy retains only in-frame clones and omits some. Of about 100,000 clones listed, approximately 94% are singletons. This CDR3 is built from 13 residues. Germline V lookup: CDR1 WNHNN, CDR2 SYGVQD (reference sequence). V shed 4 bases and J shed 1 base, with 8 bases lying between them. A few counts support this clone. Its antigen is not identified. This TCR was sampled from an adult with an advanced solid tumor such as melanoma, head and neck, liver or kidney cancer. This specimen consisted of CD4+ or CD8+ T cells sorted from blood, obtained in a trial of the OX40 agonist ivuxolimab. This chain connects TRBV10-1 to TRBJ2-7; perhaps TRBD1 as D (6 bases). CDR3 sequence (DNA): TGCGCCAGCAGTGGAGACAGGTCCTACGAGCAGTACTTC. The encoded protein is CASSGDRSYEQYF.